This entry lists 28 T cell receptor beta chains sequenced from one sample in a study of shared clonotypes between healthy human individuals (dated by TCRdb to 2018 to 2020). The protocol used for the library was the immunoSEQ multiplex PCR assay. TCRdb obtained this table from immuneACCESS and retained in-frame rearrangements with V and J assigned. These tables miss some clones; where compared with another copy, unresolved V genes account for less than half of the shortfall, and the remainder is unexplained. Across this sample there are around 2,100,000 clones, with less than 95% seen only once. The top ten hold roughly 1% of the sample. For the CD8 naive samples, CD45RO-negative cells were positively selected for CCR7, yielding a CD45RA+CCR7+ population from which TemRA cells were excluded. Material for sequencing was naive CD8+ T cells sorted from blood. The sample's cell subset or site, from its label and the paper: CD45RA+CCR7+. These receptors came from a man younger than 30 in good health.

The chain is built from TRBV19 and TRBJ2-3; 9 bases match TRBD2. The J segment lost 0 bases and the V segment lost 3 bases, leaving 10 bases of the junction unmatched. Germline assignment: CDR1 LNHDA and CDR2 SQIVND (reference sequence). The CDR3 runs to 18 residues. The CDR3 region has the DNA TGTGCCAGTAGTATGGCGGGACTAGCACAAGCTAGCACAGATACGCAGTATTTT. It encodes CASSMAGLAQASTDTQYF.

The V gene is TRBV6-5, the J gene TRBJ1-2; D unresolved. Germline V gene data show CDR1 as MNHEY and CDR2 as SVGAGI. The V and J ends lost 2 bases and 4 bases respectively, with 17 bases between them. The CDR3 consists of 16 residues. CDR3 residues: CASSYHLGSVSYGYTF. In DNA, the CDR3 is TGTGCCAGCAGTTACCATCTGGGAAGTGTAAGCTATGGCTACACCTTC.

Only one count was recorded for this clone. This sequence joins TRBV2 and TRBJ2-7; 9 bases match TRBD1. The trim removed 10 bases at V and 4 bases at J, leaving 11 bases unmatched. The CDR3 covers 14 residues. Germline CDR1 and CDR2: SNHLY and FYNNEI. CDR3 sequence: CATLIGQGRYEQYF. Here the CDR3 DNA reads TGTGCCACCCTAATAGGACAGGGGAGATACGAGCAGTACTTC.

About this clone itself: The same CDR3 is also encoded by other DNA sequences in this sample. The chain is built from TRBV6-5 and TRBJ2-7; 11 bases map to TRBD2. Germline trimming cut 0 bases from V and 1 base from J; bases unmatched to any gene: 2. There are 16 residues in the CDR3. Germline V gene data show CDR1 as MNHEY and CDR2 as SVGAGI. The CDR3 sequence is CASSYSGTSGSYEQYF. The CDR3 DNA follows: TGTGCCAGCAGTTACTCTGGGACTAGCGGTTCCTACGAGCAGTACTTC.

The chain recombines TRBV2 with TRBJ2-1; no clear D. Trimming pared 6 bases from V and 8 bases from J, leaving 8 bases between. The CDR3 runs to 11 residues. Germline V gene lookup returns CDR1 SNHLY and CDR2 FYNNEI. The CDR3 nucleotides read TGTGCCAGCAGGGGTAGGTATGAGCAGTTCTTC. Amino acid sequence: CASRGRYEQFF.

The chain combines TRBV7-9 with TRBJ2-1; 8 bases are a match to TRBD2. V shed 1 base and J 7 bases; nucleotides not matched to a gene: 9. The CDR3 has 16 residues. Per the germline V gene, CDR1 is SEHNR and CDR2 is FQNEAQ (reference sequence). The CDR3 nucleotides are TGTGCCAGCAGCTTAGTCGTTGCGCCGGGGGGGAATGAGCAGTTCTTC. Translating it yields CASSLVVAPGGNEQFF.

Only one count was recorded for this clone. J is TRBJ2-7 and V is TRBV18; D ambiguous. Germline loops: CDR1 KGHSH, CDR2 LQKENI. V gave up 3 bases and J gave up 5 bases, with 11 bases separating them. The CDR3 has 13 amino acids. Written as DNA, the CDR3 is TGTGCCAGCTCACCGATCAGAGGCGACGAGCAGTACTTC. It translates to CASSPIRGDEQYF.

The chain couples TRBV29-1 to TRBJ2-5; TRBD2 matches 10 bases. The better agreement between TRBJ2-7 and the DNA end casts doubt on the J call. The CDR3 runs to 14 residues. Per the germline V gene, CDR1 is SQVTM and CDR2 is ANQGSEA. The CDR3 DNA sequence: TGCAGCGTTGAGGCTAGCGGGAGAGGGTACGAGCAGTACTTC. This encodes CSVEASGRGYEQYF.

J is TRBJ2-5 and V is TRBV7-9; the D is unclear. Germline CDR1 SEHNR, CDR2 FQNEAQ (reference sequence). The CDR3 has 13 residues. The V end was cut by 1 base, the J end by 7 bases, with 10 bases between. CDR3 sequence: CASSLELLGTQYF. In nucleotides, the CDR3 is TGTGCCAGCAGCTTAGAACTCTTGGGGACCCAGTACTTC.

This chain links TRBV6-1 with TRBJ1-5; possible D gene TRBD1, 6 bases. The germline gives CDR1 MNHNS, CDR2 SASEGT. The CDR3 contains 13 residues. V was clipped by 4 bases and J by 12 bases, with 16 bases between them. The CDR3 protein is CASSADGLDSQHF. The CDR3 nucleotides read TGTGCCAGCAGTGCCGACGGACTGGACAGCCAGCATTTT.

This chain connects TRBV2 to TRBJ1-4; D remains ambiguous. Trimming cost V 3 bases and J 8 bases, with 16 bases left between them. CDR1 is SNHLY and CDR2 is FYNNEI in the germline V gene. CDR3 length: 15 amino acids. The CDR3 bases are TGTGCCAGCAGTGATTTTCTTGGTAGTGGGGAAAAACTGTTTTTT. Amino acids: CASSDFLGSGEKLFF.

This rearrangement joins TRBV4-1 to TRBJ2-5; 14 bases fit TRBD2. Germline V CDR1 and CDR2: MGHRA, YSYEKL. The ends lost 4 bases at V and 3 bases at J; junction bases unmatched: 4. The CDR3 extends over 16 amino acids. The CDR3 loop reads CASSPEGLAGEETQYF. The CDR3, as DNA: TGCGCCAGCAGCCCCGAGGGACTAGCGGGAGAAGAGACCCAGTACTTC.

The genes are TRBV5-1 and TRBJ1-1; D unresolved. V lost 1 base, J lost 2 bases, and 9 bases lay in between. Germline CDR1 reads SGHRS; CDR2 reads YFSETQ. CDR3 size: 14 residues. The CDR3 region is CASSLKLSNTEAFF. CDR3 DNA sequence: TGCGCCAGCAGCTTGAAGTTATCTAACACTGAAGCTTTCTTT.

This rearrangement joins TRBV30 to TRBJ1-5, with no clear D. CDR3 length equals 14 residues. The V and J ends lost 8 bases and 3 bases respectively, with 17 bases between them. Germline V CDR1 and CDR2: GTSNPN, SVGIG (reference sequence). The CDR3 protein is CALSGVRTNQPQHF. The CDR3 DNA sequence: TGTGCCCTATCGGGAGTTCGGACCAATCAGCCCCAGCATTTT.

This sequence joins TRBV4-1 and TRBJ2-5; 9 bases are shared with TRBD1. The CDR3 totals 15 residues. Germline loops: CDR1 MGHRA, CDR2 YSYEKL. The V gene end was trimmed by 6 bases and the J gene end by 5 bases; junction bases not matched to a gene: 10. Written as DNA, the CDR3 is TGCGCCAGCAGGCTACAGGGGGCGCCGGGTGAGACCCAGTACTTC. It translates to CASRLQGAPGETQYF.

The chain links TRBV27 to TRBJ2-1, with 7 bases matching TRBD1. The CDR3 spans 16 residues. Germline V lookup: CDR1 MNHEY, CDR2 SMNVEV (reference sequence). With 7 bases clipped from V and 3 bases from J, the junction kept 12 bases outside the gene matches. As DNA, the CDR3 is TGTGCCAGCACTACCCCCCGGGACAGCTTCTACAATGAGCAGTTCTTC. Its protein is CASTTPRDSFYNEQFF.

The chain employs TRBV19 and TRBJ1-6; D remains unclear. V lost 0 bases to trimming and J lost 7 bases, with 4 bases between them. This CDR3 is built from 13 residues. Germline V gives CDR1 LNHDA, CDR2 SQIVND (reference sequence). CDR3 in amino acids: CASSIEGNSPLHF. In DNA, the CDR3 is TGTGCCAGTAGTATAGAGGGGAATTCACCCCTCCACTTT.

The chain links TRBV7-9 to TRBJ2-3; perhaps TRBD2 as D (7 bases). Per germline, CDR1 SEHNR and CDR2 FQNEAQ (reference sequence). This CDR3 contains 16 residues. Trimming removed 5 bases at V and 4 bases at J, with 19 bases between. The CDR3 nucleotides are TGTGCCAGCAGCCCCCCCCGGGGGGCGGGATCAGATACGCAGTATTTT. Protein sequence: CASSPPRGAGSDTQYF.

V and J are TRBV27 and TRBJ1-5; D is possibly TRBD1 (5 bases). The germline gives CDR1 MNHEY, CDR2 SMNVEV (reference sequence). The CDR3 spans 14 residues. The V end was cut by 4 bases, the J end by 3 bases, with 10 bases between. In DNA, the CDR3 is TGTGCCAGCAGTTATTCAGGGTCCAATCAGCCCCAGCATTTT. It specifies CASSYSGSNQPQHF.

The chain uses TRBV19 and TRBJ1-1, with D possibly matching TRBD1 (6 bases). Trimming left V 7 bases short and J 7 bases short, with 22 bases between. CDR3 length equals 15 residues. The germline CDR1 and CDR2 sequences are LNHDA and SQIVND (reference sequence). The DNA for the CDR3 is TGTGCCAGTAAGGGGGATATCACACAGGGCGTTGAAGCTTTCTTT. The encoded protein is CASKGDITQGVEAFF.

The count of this clone is one. This rearrangement joins TRBV7-8 to TRBJ2-1, with 16 bases aligning to TRBD2. In germline, CDR1 is SGHVS, CDR2 FQNEAQ. This CDR3 spans 18 amino acids. The trim removed 4 bases at V and 3 bases at J, leaving 6 bases unmatched. The DNA of the CDR3 is TGTGCCAGCAGCTCGGGACTAGCGGGGGGGCGATTCTACAATGAGCAGTTCTTC. It is translated as CASSSGLAGGRFYNEQFF.

On this clone: Different DNA sequences within this sample yield the same CDR3. The chain is built from TRBV4-1 and TRBJ2-7; 8 nucleotides match TRBD1. J lost 2 bases, V lost 3 bases, and 6 bases had no gene match. Germline assignment: CDR1 MGHRA and CDR2 YSYEKL. The CDR3 has 15 amino acids. CDR3 loop: CASSQTDRGAYEQYF. The CDR3 DNA is TGCGCCAGCAGCCAGACCGACAGGGGCGCCTACGAGCAGTACTTC.

The V and J genes are TRBV15 and TRBJ2-1; 10 bases are shared with TRBD2. This CDR3 region has 18 residues. With V trimmed by 0 bases and J by 6 bases, 11 bases remained unmatched. CDR1 is LNHNV, CDR2 YYDKDF, per germline (reference sequence). CDR3 loop: CATSRDAPWASGGNEQFF. The CDR3 DNA follows: TGTGCCACCAGCAGAGATGCCCCCTGGGCTAGCGGGGGCAATGAGCAGTTCTTC.

The rearrangement links TRBV2 to TRBJ2-7; D remains unclear. This CDR3 region has 14 residues. Looked up from germline, CDR1 is SNHLY and CDR2 is FYNNEI. Trimming shortened V by 9 bases and J by 0 bases, and 15 bases separated the two germline ends. The CDR3: CARLRLGDSYEQYF. The CDR3 nucleotides read TGTGCCAGACTACGCCTAGGAGACTCCTACGAGCAGTACTTC.

The sample holds one count of this clone. This chain uses TRBV9 with TRBJ2-1; 9 bases match TRBD2. Per germline, CDR1 SGDLS and CDR2 YYNGEE. The CDR3 loop spans 15 amino acids. The J segment lost 6 bases and the V segment lost 4 bases, leaving 8 bases of the junction unmatched. The CDR3 sequence: CASSPSGGYFNEQFF. CDR3 nucleotides: TGTGCCAGCAGCCCCAGCGGGGGGTACTTCAATGAGCAGTTCTTC.

In this sample, this clone turned up once. The J gene is TRBJ2-7, the V gene TRBV7-2, with 9 bases matching TRBD1. V shed 6 bases, J shed 2 bases, and the junction held 8 bases outside the gene matches. The CDR3 contains 15 residues. Germline V gives CDR1 SGHTA, CDR2 FQGNSA. In nucleotides, the CDR3 is TGTGCCAGCAGGTATACAGGGGGCCCTACCTACGAGCAGTACTTC. This sequence encodes CASRYTGGPTYEQYF.

The chain recombines TRBV27 with TRBJ2-4; D call uncertain. Germline CDR1 is MNHEY and CDR2 is SMNVEV (reference sequence). With 0 bases removed from V and 4 bases from J, the gap between germline ends came to 7 bases. The CDR3 is 14 amino acids. This CDR3 is CASSLSGVKNIQYF. The CDR3, as DNA: TGTGCCAGCAGTTTATCTGGGGTAAAAAACATTCAGTACTTC.

This chain uses TRBV6-6 with TRBJ2-1, with TRBD2 identical over 7 bases. CDR3 length: 12 residues. CDR1 and CDR2 from the germline V gene are MNHNY and SVGAGI (reference sequence). V gave up 5 bases and J gave up 7 bases; unmatched junction bases: 2. In DNA form, the CDR3 reads TGTGCCAGCAGTCCAGCGGGGAATGAGCAGTTCTTC. Protein sequence: CASSPAGNEQFF.